The clone carrying this T cell receptor (beta chain) was recorded at least ten times. The antigen is not known. This record comes from a study of blood T cells in healthy people across ages. At the level of the study: Template switching retrieved approximately one barcoded beta molecule for each two T cells.

Study-wide results and limits: Older age went with lower TCR beta diversity per million T cells, in a roughly linear way.

Germline V lookup: CDR1 LGHDT, CDR2 YNNKEL (reference sequence). V was clipped by 4 bases and J by 0 bases; unmatched bases: 6. CDR3 size: 15 residues. Whenever a sample was processed, at least 7 million PBMCs were isolated. The amount of total RNA extracted per sample was at least 6 micrograms. A J-beta primer mix and a sample-barcoded 5' primer were used in a second PCR of roughly 7 to 12 cycles. In TCRdb, the 5' RACE reads were re-called with MiXCR into one record per CDR3 protein. The profile shows some 640,000 distinct CDR3 sequences, approximately 30% of them singletons. The source of this sequence is a woman at least 80 years old in good health. Sequenced material: blood. The chain has TRBV3-1 and TRBJ2-7; TRBD1 matches 7 bases. DNA of the CDR3: TGTGCCAGCAGCCTATATGGGACAGACTCCTACGAGCAGTACTTC. It yields the protein CASSLYGTDSYEQYF.